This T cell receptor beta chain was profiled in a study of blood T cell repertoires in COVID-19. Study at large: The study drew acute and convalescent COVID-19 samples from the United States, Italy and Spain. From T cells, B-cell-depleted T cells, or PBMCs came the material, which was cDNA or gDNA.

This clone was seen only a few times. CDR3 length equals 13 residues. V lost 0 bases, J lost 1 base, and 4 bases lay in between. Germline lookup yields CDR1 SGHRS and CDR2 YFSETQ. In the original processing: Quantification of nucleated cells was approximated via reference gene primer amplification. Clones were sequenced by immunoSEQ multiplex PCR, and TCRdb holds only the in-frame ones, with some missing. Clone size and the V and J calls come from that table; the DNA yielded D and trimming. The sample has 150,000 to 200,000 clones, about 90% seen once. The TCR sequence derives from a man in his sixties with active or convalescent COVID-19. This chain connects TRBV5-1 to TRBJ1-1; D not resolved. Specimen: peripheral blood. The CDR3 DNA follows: TGCGCCAGCAGCTTGGCCCAGAACACTGAAGCTTTCTTT. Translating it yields CASSLAQNTEAFF.